This TCR beta chain stems from a study of CD8 T cells in ankylosing spondylitis. Findings and caveats of the study: Apparently characteristic of ankylosing spondylitis blood was a TCR beta motif (about eight highly homologous variants). Reportedly, matched ankylosing spondylitis synovial fluid was significantly enriched for disease-linked clones.

The authors made TCR beta libraries by quantitative 5'-RACE with molecular barcodes. TCRdb called the 5' RACE reads again in MiXCR, with one record for every CDR3 protein. The sample yields 450,000 to 550,000 distinct CDR3 sequences, over 4% seen once. The sample holds many counts of this clonotype. As yet, its antigen is unknown. From germline, CDR1 is ENHRY and CDR2 SYGVKD. This CDR3 spans 15 amino acids. Unmatched junction bases numbered 8, after V lost 10 bases and J lost 4 bases. This sequence joins TRBV10-3 and TRBJ2-3, with TRBD2 matching over 13 bases. The sequence was obtained from a male donor with ankylosing spondylitis. The specimen sequenced was blood, either unsorted or a sorted T cell fraction (not recorded which). In DNA, the CDR3 is TGTGCCACCGTAACTAGCGGGAGGGACCCAGATACGCAGTATTTT. This codes for CATVTSGRDPDTQYF.